The 30 T cell receptor beta chains presented below share a single source sample, sequenced in a study of blood T cell repertoires in COVID-19. Method: immunoSEQ multiplex PCR; TCRdb's copy keeps in-frame clones and lacks some. This table has 250,000 to 300,000 clones, 70% to 90% appearing once. Sequencing was carried out using PBMCs or T cells enriched from blood (not recorded which). These receptors were taken from a woman aged 45 to 65 who had been exposed to COVID-19.

The J gene is TRBJ1-2, the V gene TRBV5-4; a weak D match, TRBD1 (5 bases). V dropped 4 bases and J dropped 4 bases, with 17 bases sitting between them. From germline, CDR1 is SGHNT and CDR2 YYREEE (reference sequence). The CDR3 has 15 amino acids. The CDR3 is CASSPPGTGGYGYTF. DNA of the CDR3: TGTGCCAGCAGCCCGCCGGGTACGGGGGGCTATGGCTACACCTTC.

The chain combines TRBV10-2 with TRBJ1-5, with D unclear. CDR3 length equals 12 residues. V lost 3 bases and J lost 5, with 5 bases in between. Germline lookup yields CDR1 WSHSY and CDR2 SAAADI. The CDR3 loop is CASSEEYQPQHF. The CDR3 coding sequence is TGCGCCAGCAGTGAAGAGTATCAGCCCCAGCATTTT.

The CDR3 loop reads CASSLARAVYNEQFF. The CDR3 nucleotides are TGTGCCAGCAGCTTAGCGCGTGCTGTCTACAATGAGCAGTTCTTC. The genes are TRBV7-2 and TRBJ2-1; unclear D gene. CDR1 and CDR2 (germline): SGHTA, FQGNSA. CDR3 length equals 15 residues. V lost 0 bases to trimming and J lost 3 bases, with 9 bases between them. The complete variable domain, with remaining parts taken from reference TRBV7-2 and TRBJ2-1, reads GAGVSQSPSNKVTEKGKDVELRCDPISGHTALYWYRQSLGQGLEFLIYFQGNSAPDKSGLPSDRFSAERTGGSVSTLTIQRTQQEDSAVYLCASSLARAVYNEQFFGPGTRLTVL.

This sequence joins TRBV6-5 and TRBJ2-7; possible D gene TRBD2, 6 bases. Germline V gene sequence: CDR1 MNHEY, CDR2 SVGAGI. The CDR3 loop spans 14 amino acids. The V end was cut by 6 bases, the J end by 0 bases, with 12 bases between. CDR3 DNA sequence: TGTGCCAGCAGCCCGCGGGGAAGCTCCTACGAGCAGTACTTC. Amino acids: CASSPRGSSYEQYF.

This clone showed up just once. This chain joins TRBV27 and TRBJ2-1, with no clear D. The germline V gene has CDR1 MNHEY and CDR2 SMNVEV (reference sequence). Trimming took 8 bases from V and 10 from J, leaving 12 bases between them. The CDR3 length is 11 residues. This CDR3 reads CASRRSREQFF. The CDR3 DNA sequence: TGTGCCAGCCGTCGCTCTCGGGAGCAGTTCTTC.

The chain has TRBV7-9 and TRBJ2-5; tentatively, D is TRBD2 (5 bases). This CDR3 is 12 amino acids long. V lost 4 bases and J lost 6, with 9 bases in between. CDR1 and CDR2 from the germline V gene are SEHNR and FQNEAQ (reference sequence). CDR3 amino acids: CASSSSLKTQYF. DNA for the CDR3: TGTGCCAGCAGCTCTAGCCTAAAGACCCAGTACTTC.

The V gene is TRBV5-6, the J gene TRBJ2-1; weak D call: TRBD2 (6 bases). The CDR3 is 19 residues long. Germline V gene data show CDR1 as SGHDT and CDR2 as YYEEEE. The germline V and J ends were trimmed by 4 bases and 5 bases, with 28 bases remaining between them. The chain's CDR3 is CASSPYRMGPLRGNNEQFF. CDR3 sequence (DNA): TGTGCCAGCAGCCCCTATCGAATGGGGCCCTTGCGGGGTAACAATGAGCAGTTCTTC.

The rearrangement joins TRBV2 to TRBJ2-7; 10 positions match TRBD1. The CDR3 is 15 residues long. Trimming at V came to 6 bases and at J to 3 bases, leaving 8 bases not matched to a gene. CDR1 SNHLY and CDR2 FYNNEI come from the germline V gene. The CDR3 DNA reads TGTGCCAGCAGGGAGGGACAGGGGACTTACTACGAGCAGTACTTC. Translated: CASREGQGTYYEQYF. The variable domain in full, completed from reference TRBV2 and TRBJ2-7, reads EPEVTQTPSHQVTQMGQEVILRCVPISNHLYFYWYRQILGQKVEFLVSFYNNEISEKSEIFDDQFSVERPDGSNFTLKIRSTKLEDSAMYFCASREGQGTYYEQYFGPGTRLTVT.

The genes are TRBV10-3 and TRBJ1-2; 9 nucleotides match TRBD1. The CDR3 covers 14 residues. V gave up 6 bases and J gave up 6 bases; unmatched junction bases: 8. Per the germline V gene, CDR1 is ENHRY and CDR2 is SYGVKD. CDR3 nucleotides: TGTGCCATCAGGGCCAAACAGGGGGCGAATGGCTACACCTTC. This translates into CAIRAKQGANGYTF.

The chain carries TRBV5-6 and TRBJ1-2; D unresolved. CDR3 length equals 17 residues. The V and J ends lost 4 bases and 4 bases respectively, with 23 bases between them. Germline V lookup: CDR1 SGHDT, CDR2 YYEEEE. The CDR3 bases are TGTGCCAGCAGCGGCTACCGGGGTGGTGCGGGTGCCTATGGCTACACCTTC. Translating gives CASSGYRGGAGAYGYTF.

CDR3: CASSIRGDQPQHF. CDR3 in DNA: TGTGCCTCATCTATCAGGGGGGACCAGCCCCAGCATTTT. This sequence joins TRBV7-2 and TRBJ1-5; 7 bases match TRBD1. V shed 11 bases, J shed 7 bases, and the junction held 11 bases outside the gene matches. The CDR3 consists of 13 residues. The germline CDR1 and CDR2 sequences are SGHTA and FQGNSA.

The chain employs TRBV13 and TRBJ1-3; D unclear. V was shortened by 0 bases and J by 5 bases, with 5 bases between the two germline ends. The CDR3 is 13 amino acids. Looked up from germline, CDR1 is PRHDT and CDR2 is FYEKMQ (reference sequence). The CDR3 coding sequence is TGTGCCAGCAGCTTAGGGTCTCGAAACACCATATATTTT. This encodes CASSLGSRNTIYF.

The gene calls are TRBV5-6 and TRBJ1-1; possible D gene TRBD1, 6 bases. Per the germline V gene, CDR1 is SGHDT and CDR2 is YYEEEE. V lost 0 bases to trimming and J lost 6 bases, with 12 bases between them. This CDR3 has 14 residues. CDR3 residues: CASSLEAGVAEAFF. CDR3 DNA sequence: TGTGCCAGCAGCTTGGAAGCAGGGGTGGCTGAAGCTTTCTTT.

This chain links TRBV4-3 with TRBJ1-4; D not certain. This CDR3 region has 14 residues. The ends were cut back, 5 bases at V and 2 bases at J, with 9 bases in the middle. Per the germline V gene, CDR1 is LGHNA and CDR2 is YSLEER. CDR3 in amino acids: CASSTALTNEKLFF. The CDR3 bases are TGCGCCAGCAGCACAGCCCTGACTAATGAAAAACTGTTTTTT.

The chain uses TRBV6-1 and TRBJ2-6; TRBD1 aligns across 8 bases. The CDR3 covers 17 residues. Germline lookup yields CDR1 MNHNS and CDR2 SASEGT. The V and J ends lost 2 bases and 2 bases, in that order; junction bases with no gene match: 5. The CDR3 sequence: CASSETPTGAGANVLTF. The DNA for the CDR3 is TGTGCCAGCAGTGAAACCCCGACAGGGGCTGGGGCCAACGTCCTGACTTTC.

This chain joins TRBV27 and TRBJ1-1, with 7 bases identical to TRBD1. The CDR3 is 13 residues long. Unmatched junction bases numbered 7, after V lost 8 bases and J lost 4 bases. Germline loops: CDR1 MNHEY, CDR2 SMNVEV (reference sequence). CDR3 residues: CASVQAGGTEAFF. In nucleotides, the CDR3 is TGTGCCAGCGTTCAGGCAGGGGGCACTGAAGCTTTCTTT.

J is TRBJ2-7 and V is TRBV7-9, with D perhaps matching TRBD2 (6 bases). Trimming cost V 0 bases and J 5 bases, with 14 bases left between them. Germline-derived CDR1 and CDR2 are SEHNR and FQNEAQ (reference sequence). This CDR3 region has 15 residues. The DNA of the CDR3 is TGTGCCAGCAGCTTAGCAAGACTAGGACGGGACGAGCAGTACTTC. Translation gives CASSLARLGRDEQYF.

V is TRBV6-5 and J is TRBJ2-5; 7 bases line up with TRBD1. Trimming at V came to 6 bases and at J to 6 bases, leaving 7 bases not matched to a gene. CDR3 length: 13 amino acids. Looked up from germline, CDR1 is MNHEY and CDR2 is SVGAGI. CDR3 residues: CASRSGGTKTQYF. CDR3 in DNA: TGTGCCAGCAGATCAGGGGGTACGAAGACCCAGTACTTC.

The gene calls are TRBV19 and TRBJ1-6; tentative D call: TRBD1 (5 bases). V was cut by 3 bases and J by 11 bases, with 14 bases left in between. The V gene's germline CDR1 is LNHDA and CDR2 SQIVND (reference sequence). The CDR3 totals 14 residues. The CDR3 DNA is TGTGCCAGTAGTATGCTGGGGCAAAGGCCACCCCTCCACTTT. It translates to CASSMLGQRPPLHF.

This clone appeared once. The chain carries TRBV7-2 and TRBJ2-2; 8 nucleotides match TRBD1. The CDR3 extends over 16 amino acids. Germline CDR1 SGHTA, CDR2 FQGNSA. The J segment lost 8 bases and the V segment lost 1 base, leaving 9 bases of the junction unmatched. This CDR3 reads CASSLVLLQGAGELFF. For the CDR3, the DNA is TGTGCCAGCAGCTTAGTTTTATTGCAGGGGGCGGGGGAGCTGTTTTTT.

This chain links TRBV25-1 with TRBJ2-7; D is possibly TRBD1 (5 bases). Germline V CDR1 and CDR2: MGHDK, SYGVNS. This CDR3 is 14 amino acids long. V was clipped by 1 base and J by 6 bases, with 13 bases between them. CDR3 in amino acids: CASSELDKWGEQYF. The CDR3 nucleotides are TGTGCCAGCAGTGAATTGGACAAGTGGGGCGAGCAGTACTTC.

The rearrangement uses TRBV30 and TRBJ2-2, with 9 bases fitting TRBD1. In germline, CDR1 is GTSNPN, CDR2 SVGIG (reference sequence). J gave up 4 bases and V 0 bases, and 9 bases lay outside the gene matches. The CDR3 loop spans 17 amino acids. The CDR3 bases are TGTGCCTGGAGTGTACCCCAACAGGGGGCGCCCACCGGGGAGCTGTTTTTT. This codes for CAWSVPQQGAPTGELFF.

The chain employs TRBV29-1 and TRBJ1-1; 7 positions match TRBD1. Germline values: CDR1 SQVTM, CDR2 ANQGSEA. The trim removed 7 bases at V and 4 bases at J, leaving 9 bases unmatched. The CDR3 has 13 residues. CDR3 loop: CSASTGRSTEAFF. DNA for the CDR3: TGCAGCGCCTCGACAGGGAGGTCCACTGAAGCTTTCTTT.

The chain is built from TRBV5-4 and TRBJ2-3; 7 nucleotides align to TRBD2. The CDR3 is 16 residues long. The ends lost 4 bases at V and 0 bases at J; junction bases unmatched: 8. CDR1 is SGHNT, CDR2 YYREEE, per germline (reference sequence). CDR3 amino acids: CASSLGLPQSTDTQYF. CDR3 bases: TGTGCCAGCAGCCTGGGACTACCTCAGAGCACAGATACGCAGTATTTT.

The chain combines TRBV10-3 with TRBJ1-2; TRBD1 matches 9 bases. CDR3 length: 12 residues. The J segment lost 8 bases and the V segment lost 10 bases, leaving 8 bases of the junction unmatched. Germline assignment: CDR1 ENHRY and CDR2 SYGVKD. The CDR3, as DNA: TGTGCCAACTCCGGGACAGGGAGAGGCTACACCTTC. Translation: CANSGTGRGYTF.

The chain employs TRBV13 and TRBJ2-3, with 8 bases fitting TRBD2. After removal of 10 bases from V and 2 bases from J, the junction contained 5 bases not matched to a gene. Germline CDR1 reads PRHDT; CDR2 reads FYEKMQ (reference sequence). The CDR3 has 13 amino acids. For the CDR3, the DNA is TGTGCCATCGGACTAGCCCCCACAGATACGCAGTATTTT. Translation: CAIGLAPTDTQYF.

The CDR3 sequence: CASSYFGTESNQPQHF. The CDR3 region has the DNA TGTGCCAGCAGTTACTTCGGGACAGAAAGCAATCAGCCCCAGCATTTT. The chain joins TRBV6-2 or TRBV6-3 to TRBJ1-5; 7 nucleotides line up with TRBD1. From germline, CDR1 is MNHEY and CDR2 SVGEGT. Germline trimming cut 1 base from V and 1 base from J; bases unmatched to any gene: 4. CDR3 length equals 16 residues.

The chain links TRBV28 to TRBJ2-1; 9 bases line up with TRBD2. There are 15 residues in the CDR3. Germline CDR1 MDHEN, CDR2 SYDVKM. V gave up 4 bases and J gave up 2 bases; unmatched junction bases: 3. The CDR3 spells CASSSAGGPYNEQFF. For the CDR3, the DNA is TGTGCCAGCAGTTCCGCGGGGGGGCCCTACAATGAGCAGTTCTTC. Based on the CDR3 plus reference TRBV28 and TRBJ2-1, the full variable domain is DVKVTQSSRYLVKRTGEKVFLECVQDMDHENMFWYRQDPGLGLRLIYFSYDVKMKEKGDIPEGYSVSREKKERFSLILESASTNQTSMYLCASSSAGGPYNEQFFGPGTRLTVL.

The chain uses TRBV7-2 and TRBJ1-4; the D is unclear. The germline V gene encodes CDR1 SGHTA and CDR2 FQGNSA. The V gene lost 0 bases and the J gene lost 12 bases, with 17 bases spanning the gap. The CDR3 covers 15 residues. This chain's CDR3 is CASSLAFGVRRELFF. The CDR3 DNA sequence: TGTGCCAGCAGCTTAGCATTTGGTGTCCGGCGGGAACTGTTTTTT.

This chain connects TRBV7-2 to TRBJ1-5; 8 bases fit TRBD1. CDR1 SGHTA and CDR2 FQGNSA come from the germline V gene. Unmatched junction bases numbered 9, after V lost 4 bases and J lost 7 bases. The CDR3 covers 15 residues. CDR3 nucleotides: TGTGCCAGCAGCTGGCAGACAGGGGCAAGACAGCCCCAGCATTTT. Its translation: CASSWQTGARQPQHF.